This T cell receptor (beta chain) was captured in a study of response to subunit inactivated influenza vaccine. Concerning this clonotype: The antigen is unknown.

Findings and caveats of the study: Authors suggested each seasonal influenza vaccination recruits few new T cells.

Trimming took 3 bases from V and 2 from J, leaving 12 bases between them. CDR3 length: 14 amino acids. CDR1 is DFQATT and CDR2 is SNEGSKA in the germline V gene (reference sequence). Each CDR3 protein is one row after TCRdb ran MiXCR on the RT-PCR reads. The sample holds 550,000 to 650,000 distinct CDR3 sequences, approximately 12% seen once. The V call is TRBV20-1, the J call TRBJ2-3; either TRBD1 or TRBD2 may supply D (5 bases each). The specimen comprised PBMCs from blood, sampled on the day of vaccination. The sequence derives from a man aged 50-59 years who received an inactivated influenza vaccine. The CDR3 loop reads CSASRDAFTDTQYF. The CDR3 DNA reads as TGCAGTGCTAGCCGGGACGCCTTCACAGATACGCAGTATTTT.